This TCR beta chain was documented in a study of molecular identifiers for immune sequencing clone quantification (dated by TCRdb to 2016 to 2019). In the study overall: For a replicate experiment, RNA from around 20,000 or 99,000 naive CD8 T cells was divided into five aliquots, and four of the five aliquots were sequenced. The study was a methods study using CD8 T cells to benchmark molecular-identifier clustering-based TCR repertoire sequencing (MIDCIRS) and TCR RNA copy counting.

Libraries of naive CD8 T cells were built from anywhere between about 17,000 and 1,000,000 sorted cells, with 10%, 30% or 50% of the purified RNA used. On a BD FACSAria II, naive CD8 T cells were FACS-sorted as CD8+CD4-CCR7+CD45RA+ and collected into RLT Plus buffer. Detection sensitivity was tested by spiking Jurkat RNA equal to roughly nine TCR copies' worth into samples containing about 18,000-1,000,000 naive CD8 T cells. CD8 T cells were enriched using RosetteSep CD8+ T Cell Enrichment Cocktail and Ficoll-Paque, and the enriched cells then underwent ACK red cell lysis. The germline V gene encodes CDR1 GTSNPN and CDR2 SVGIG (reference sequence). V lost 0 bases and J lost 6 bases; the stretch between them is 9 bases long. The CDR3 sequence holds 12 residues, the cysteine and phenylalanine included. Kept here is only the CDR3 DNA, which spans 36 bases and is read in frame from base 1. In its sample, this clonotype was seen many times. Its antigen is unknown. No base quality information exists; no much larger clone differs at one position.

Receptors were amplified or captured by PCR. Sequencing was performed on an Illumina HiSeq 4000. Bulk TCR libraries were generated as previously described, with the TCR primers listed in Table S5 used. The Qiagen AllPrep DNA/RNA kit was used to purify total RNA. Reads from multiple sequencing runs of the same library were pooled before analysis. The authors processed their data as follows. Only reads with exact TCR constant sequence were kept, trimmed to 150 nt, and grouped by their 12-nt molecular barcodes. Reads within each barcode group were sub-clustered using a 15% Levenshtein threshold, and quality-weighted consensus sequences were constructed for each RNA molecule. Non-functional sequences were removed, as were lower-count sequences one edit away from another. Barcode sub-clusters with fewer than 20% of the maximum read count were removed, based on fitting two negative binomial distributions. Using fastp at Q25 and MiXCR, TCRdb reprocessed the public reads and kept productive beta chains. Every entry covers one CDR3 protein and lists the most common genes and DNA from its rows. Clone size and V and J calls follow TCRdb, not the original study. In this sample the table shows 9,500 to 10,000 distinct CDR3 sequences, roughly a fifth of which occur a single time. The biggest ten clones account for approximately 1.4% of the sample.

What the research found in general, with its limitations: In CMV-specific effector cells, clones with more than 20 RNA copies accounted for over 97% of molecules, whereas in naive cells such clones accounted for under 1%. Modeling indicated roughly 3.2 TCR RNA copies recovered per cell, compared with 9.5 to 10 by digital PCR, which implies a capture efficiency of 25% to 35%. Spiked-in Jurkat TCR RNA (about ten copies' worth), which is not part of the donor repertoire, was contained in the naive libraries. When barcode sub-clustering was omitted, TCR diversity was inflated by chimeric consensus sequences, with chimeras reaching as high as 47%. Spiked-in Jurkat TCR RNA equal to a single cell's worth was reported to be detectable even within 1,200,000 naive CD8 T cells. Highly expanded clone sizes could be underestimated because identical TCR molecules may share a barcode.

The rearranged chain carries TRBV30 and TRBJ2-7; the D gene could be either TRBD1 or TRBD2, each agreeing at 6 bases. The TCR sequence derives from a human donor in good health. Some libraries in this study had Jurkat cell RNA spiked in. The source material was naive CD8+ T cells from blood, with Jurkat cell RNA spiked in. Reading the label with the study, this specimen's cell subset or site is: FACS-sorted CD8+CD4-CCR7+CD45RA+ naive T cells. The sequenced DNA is TGTGCCTGGAGTGTACAGGGAGGCGAGCAGTACTTC. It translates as CAWSVQGGEQYF.